This T cell receptor (beta chain) was observed in a study of shared clonotypes between healthy human individuals. This CDR3 is built from 12 residues. Germline CDR1 is SQVTM and CDR2 is ANQGSEA. V was shortened by 7 bases and J by 6 bases, with 15 bases between the two germline ends. Sorted subsets were amplified in replicate PCRs using 200 ng DNA, around 30,000 T cell genomes. Study processing details: Junction-only sequences produced by ImmunoSEQ had no quality scores, so filtering differed. Here immunoSEQ multiplex PCR was the method, and the copy in TCRdb shows in-frame clones only, minus some. The V and J calls and clone size come from that table; D and trimming were worked out from the DNA. This repertoire shows about 670,000 clones, about two thirds found once; its top ten account for 1.8%.

Source material: memory CD4+ T cells sorted from blood. This sample's subset: CD45RA-negative fraction. This receptor was obtained from a woman between 25 and 40 years old in good health. The chain links TRBV29-1 to TRBJ1-1; TRBD1 might be the D (6 bases). For the CDR3, the DNA is TGCAGCGCTATAACAGGGATTGCTGAAGCTTTCTTT. This encodes CSAITGIAEAFF. The variable domain in full, completed from reference TRBV29-1 and TRBJ1-1, reads SAVISQKPSRDICQRGTSLTIQCQVDSQVTMMFWYRQQPGQSLTLIATANQGSEATYESGFVIDKFPISRPNLTFSTLTVSNMSPEDSSIYLCSAITGIAEAFFGQGTRLTVV.